The rows below give T cell receptor beta chains drawn from one sample of a study of T cells in Graves' hyperthyroidism and ophthalmopathy. TCRdb ran MiXCR on the multiplex PCR reads and lists one entry per CDR3 protein. Here the sample spans approximately 350,000 distinct CDR3 sequences, over 12% being singletons. Material: blood. These TCRs come from a woman in her sixties with Graves' ophthalmopathy. Each CDR3 is given with its conserved first and last residue. Fields, in order: V gene, J gene, clone size, D gene, CDR3 protein, CDR3 DNA. A D gene is named only where the DNA matches it firmly. Rows give clone size only sometimes, using once, few, many, or a class for an expanded clone.

>TRBV18|TRBJ2-7|many|TRBD1
CASSVAGTAYEQYF
TGTGCCAGCTCAGTTGCCGGGACAGCCTACGAGCAGTACTTC
>TRBV27|TRBJ2-7|once|-
CAGRAGLYYEQYF
TGTGCCGGCAGAGCGGGCCTCTACTACGAGCAGTACTTC
>TRBV5-1|TRBJ2-2|many|-
CASSYLGGLNTGELFF
TGCGCCAGCAGCTACCTGGGGGGGCTGAACACCGGGGAGCTGTTTTTT
>TRBV28|TRBJ1-2|many|TRBD1
CATQGGPYGYTF
TGTGCCACCCAGGGGGGGCCCTATGGCTACACCTTC
>TRBV19|TRBJ1-5|few|-
CASSIGRSGPEQSNQPQHF
TGTGCCAGTAGTATAGGGCGGAGCGGGCCGGAGCAAAGCAATCAGCCCCAGCATTTT
>TRBV18|TRBJ2-7|few|TRBD1
CASSTRDRDHEQYF
TGTGCCAGCTCAACCAGAGACAGGGACCACGAGCAGTACTTC
>TRBV5-6|TRBJ2-5|-|TRBD2
CASAPGGQETQYF
TGTGCCAGCGCTCCGGGGGGCCAAGAGACCCAGTACTTC
>TRBV5-6|TRBJ2-3|many|-
CASRMLRELTDTQYF
TGTGCCAGCAGGATGTTGCGGGAACTCACAGATACGCAGTATTTT
>TRBV19|TRBJ2-5|-|-
CASSIGTAQGETQYF
TGTGCCAGTAGTATAGGGACGGCCCAGGGGGAGACCCAGTACTTC
>TRBV24-1|TRBJ2-5|many|-
CATSDSRGTPPQYF
TGTGCCACCAGTGATTCCAGGGGAACCCCACCCCAGTACTTC
>TRBV5-1|TRBJ2-7|many|-
CASSFQPGGEQYF
TGCGCCAGCAGCTTCCAACCGGGCGGCGAGCAGTACTTC
>TRBV9|TRBJ2-7|few|TRBD1
CASSEGQGAYEQYF
TGTGCCAGCAGCGAGGGACAGGGGGCTTACGAGCAGTACTTC
>TRBV27|TRBJ2-3|few|TRBD2
CASSSRLAVTDTQYF
TGTGCCAGCAGTTCAAGACTAGCGGTCACAGATACGCAGTATTTT
>TRBV20-1|TRBJ2-7|many|TRBD2
CSARGSSGTYEQYF
TGCAGTGCTAGGGGCTCGAGCGGGACCTACGAGCAGTACTTC
>TRBV28|TRBJ2-5|many|TRBD2
CASSLLGTSVQETQYF
TGTGCCAGCAGTTTATTGGGGACTAGCGTACAAGAGACCCAGTACTTC
>TRBV5-1|TRBJ2-3|many|TRBD2
CARTPKPREGQDTQYF
TGCGCCAGAACTCCGAAACCTCGGGAGGGCCAAGATACGCAGTATTTT
>TRBV28|TRBJ1-1|many|-
CASSLGGRAEAFF
TGTGCCAGCAGTTTAGGAGGTCGGGCTGAAGCTTTCTTT
>TRBV16|TRBJ2-1|few|TRBD1
CASSRPGTGNNEQFF
TGTGCCAGCAGCCGTCCCGGGACAGGGAACAATGAGCAGTTCTTC